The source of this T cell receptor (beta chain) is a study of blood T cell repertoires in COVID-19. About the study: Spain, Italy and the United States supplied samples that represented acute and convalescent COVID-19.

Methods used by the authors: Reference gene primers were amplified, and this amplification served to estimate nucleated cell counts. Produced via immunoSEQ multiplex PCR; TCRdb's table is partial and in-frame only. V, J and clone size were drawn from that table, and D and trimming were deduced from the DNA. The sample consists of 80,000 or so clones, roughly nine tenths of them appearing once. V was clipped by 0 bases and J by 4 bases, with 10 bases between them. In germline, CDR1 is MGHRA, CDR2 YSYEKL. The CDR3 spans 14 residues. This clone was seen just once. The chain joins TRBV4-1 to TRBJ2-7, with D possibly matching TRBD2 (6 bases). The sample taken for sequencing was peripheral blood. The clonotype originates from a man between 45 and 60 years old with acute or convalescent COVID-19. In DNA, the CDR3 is TGCGCCAGCAGCCAAGAATGGGGAGGTTACGAGCAGTACTTC. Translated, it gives CASSQEWGGYEQYF.